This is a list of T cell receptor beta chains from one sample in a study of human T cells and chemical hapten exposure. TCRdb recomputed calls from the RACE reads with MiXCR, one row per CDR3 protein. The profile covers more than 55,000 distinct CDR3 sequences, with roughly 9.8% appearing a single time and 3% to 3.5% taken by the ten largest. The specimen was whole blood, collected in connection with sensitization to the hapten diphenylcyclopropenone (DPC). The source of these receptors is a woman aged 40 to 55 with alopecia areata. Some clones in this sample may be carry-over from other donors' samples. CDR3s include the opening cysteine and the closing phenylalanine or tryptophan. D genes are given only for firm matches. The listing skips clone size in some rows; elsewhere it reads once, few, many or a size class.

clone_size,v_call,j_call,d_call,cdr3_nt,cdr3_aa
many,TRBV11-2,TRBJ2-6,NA,TGTGCCAGCAGCTTTTCCGGGGCCAACGTCCTGACTTTC,CASSFSGANVLTF
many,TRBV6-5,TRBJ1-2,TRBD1,TGTGCCAGCAGCCCGGGACAGGTCGATACGGGGGGCTACACCTTC,CASSPGQVDTGGYTF
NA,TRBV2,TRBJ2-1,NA,TGTGCCAGCAGCCCGGGCCGGGGGCAGGCGAATGAGCAGTTCTTC,CASSPGRGQANEQFF
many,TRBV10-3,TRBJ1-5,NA,TGTGCCACCCTCAAGGACACGTATCAGCCCCAGCATTTT,CATLKDTYQPQHF
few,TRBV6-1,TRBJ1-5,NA,TGTGCCAGCAGTGAGGGCACTGGACCTAGGAATCAGCCCCAGCATTTT,CASSEGTGPRNQPQHF
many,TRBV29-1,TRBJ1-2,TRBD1,TGCAGCGTTGAAGGGCAGGGGGAAAACTATGGCTACACCTTC,CSVEGQGENYGYTF
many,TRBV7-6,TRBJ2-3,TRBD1,TGTGCCAGCAGCCCGAGGGACAGGGGCACAGATACGCAGTATTTT,CASSPRDRGTDTQYF
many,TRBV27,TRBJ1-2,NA,TGTGCCAGCCCGCGCACCCTTTGGGGGGCCTATGGCTACACCTTC,CASPRTLWGAYGYTF
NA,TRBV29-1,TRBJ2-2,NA,TGCAGCGTTTTAGAGGTAGTGACCGGGGAGCTGTTTTTT,CSVLEVVTGELFF
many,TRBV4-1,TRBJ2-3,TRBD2,TGCGCCAGCAGCCGCGGGACTAGCGGGGGCACAGATACGCAGTATTTT,CASSRGTSGGTDTQYF
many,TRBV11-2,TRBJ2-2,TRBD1,TGTGCCAGCAGCTCGGGACAGGGGAGGGACGGGGAGCTGTTTTTT,CASSSGQGRDGELFF
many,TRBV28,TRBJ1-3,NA,TGTGCCAGCAGTTTCCTCGAGAGGACCTCTGGAAACACCATATATTTT,CASSFLERTSGNTIYF
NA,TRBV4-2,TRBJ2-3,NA,TGTGCCAGCAGCCATTTACTCGGGCAGGGCGCAGATACGCAGTATTTT,CASSHLLGQGADTQYF
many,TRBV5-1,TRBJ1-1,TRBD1,TGCGCCAGCAGCTACGGACAGGGATCTGTAGCTTTCTTT,CASSYGQGSVAFF
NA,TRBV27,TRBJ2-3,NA,TGTGCCAGCAGTGTATCCCCCGGGGTAGGCCAGGATACGCAGTATTTT,CASSVSPGVGQDTQYF
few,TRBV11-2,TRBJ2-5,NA,TGTGCCAGCAGCTTAAACAGCGCAGAGACCCAGTACTTC,CASSLNSAETQYF
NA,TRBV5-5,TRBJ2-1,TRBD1,TGTGCCAGCAGCCCGGGACAGGGGAGGAGGAATGAGCAGTTCTTC,CASSPGQGRRNEQFF
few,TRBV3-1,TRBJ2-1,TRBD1,TGTGCCAGCAGCTCGACAGGGGATATCTACAATGAGCAGTTCTTC,CASSSTGDIYNEQFF
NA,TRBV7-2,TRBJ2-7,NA,TGTGCCAGCAGCTTAGCCCCCGGACATATCTCCTACGAGCAGTACTTC,CASSLAPGHISYEQYF
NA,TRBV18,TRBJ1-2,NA,TGTGCCAGCTCACCCCCCGGGGGGCAGCTCGCTTCCTATGGCTACACCTTC,CASSPPGGQLASYGYTF
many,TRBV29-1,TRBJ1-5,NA,TGCAGCGCCCCCAGGCAGGGCAGGGGTAGCAATCAGCCCCAGCATTTT,CSAPRQGRGSNQPQHF
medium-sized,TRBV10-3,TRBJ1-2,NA,TGTGCCATCAGTGAGCCCGCCGGCACCTCCTCTTCTAACTATGGCTACACCTTC,CAISEPAGTSSSNYGYTF
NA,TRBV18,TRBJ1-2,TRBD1,TGTGCCAGTCATGACGGGACAGGGGGTTTCGATGGCTACACCTTC,CASHDGTGGFDGYTF
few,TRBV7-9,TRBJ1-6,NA,TGTGCCAGCAGCTTACTGCAGGGATCTTCACCCCTCCACTTT,CASSLLQGSSPLHF
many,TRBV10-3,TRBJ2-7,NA,TGTGCCATCAGTGACCCCTCCACCCCTAAGCAGTACTTC,CAISDPSTPKQYF
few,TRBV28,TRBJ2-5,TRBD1,TGTGCCACCTCCGGGACAGGGTTAGAGACCCAGTACTTC,CATSGTGLETQYF
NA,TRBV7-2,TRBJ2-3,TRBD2,TGTGCCAGCAGCTTCGTGTCGGGCGGGGGGAGTGGGACAGATACGCAGTATTTT,CASSFVSGGGSGTDTQYF
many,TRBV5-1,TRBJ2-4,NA,TGCGCCAGCAGCTTGGAAAGGTTGGACATTCAGTACTTC,CASSLERLDIQYF
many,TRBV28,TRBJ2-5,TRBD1,TGTGCCAGCAGTGTCGACAGGGGATACTTGGAGACCCAGTACTTC,CASSVDRGYLETQYF
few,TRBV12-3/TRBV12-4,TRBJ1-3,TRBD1,TGTGCCAGCAGTTTTAGGGGACAGGCAGGAAACACCATATATTTT,CASSFRGQAGNTIYF
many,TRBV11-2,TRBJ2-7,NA,TGTGCCAGCAGCGAGCTGGGGCCCGGGGAGCAGTACTTC,CASSELGPGEQYF
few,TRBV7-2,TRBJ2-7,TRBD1,TGTGCCAGCAGCTTACGGCAGGGGGAAATCGAGCAGTACTTC,CASSLRQGEIEQYF
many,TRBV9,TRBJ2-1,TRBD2,TGTGCCAGCAGCCCAAGACTAGCGGGGAGGAATGAGCAGTTCTTC,CASSPRLAGRNEQFF
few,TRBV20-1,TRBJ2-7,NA,TGCAGTGCCCCCCCCCGGGACCCGGGGAACGAGCAGTACTTC,CSAPPRDPGNEQYF
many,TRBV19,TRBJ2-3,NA,TGTGCCAGTCGGCGAAGGGTAGGAGATACGCAGTATTTT,CASRRRVGDTQYF
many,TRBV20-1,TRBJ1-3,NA,TGCAGTGCTAGAGGCCCTCCAGACACCATATATTTT,CSARGPPDTIYF
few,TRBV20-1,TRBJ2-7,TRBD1,TGCAGTGCTACTAGACAGGGTAATTACGAGCAGTACTTC,CSATRQGNYEQYF
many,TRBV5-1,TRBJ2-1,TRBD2,TGCGCCAGCGGATCACTAGCGGGGGGTCTAAGTGAGCAGTTCTTC,CASGSLAGGLSEQFF
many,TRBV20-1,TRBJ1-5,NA,TGCAGTGCCAATACCTATAGCAATCAGCCCCAGCATTTT,CSANTYSNQPQHF
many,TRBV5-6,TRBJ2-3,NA,TGTGCCAGCAGCTTGGGTCTATTCACAGATACGCAGTATTTT,CASSLGLFTDTQYF
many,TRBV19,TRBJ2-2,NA,TGTGCCAGTATCGGGGCAGGGGACACCGGGGAGCTGTTTTTT,CASIGAGDTGELFF
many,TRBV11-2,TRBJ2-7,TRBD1,TGTGCCAGCAGCTTAGCCCCTTGGGGGGGACAGGGCGTCCACTACGAGCAGTACTTC,CASSLAPWGGQGVHYEQYF
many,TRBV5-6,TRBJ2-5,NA,TGTGCCAGCAGTTTCAGGGGAGAGGGACCAGAGACCCAGTACTTC,CASSFRGEGPETQYF
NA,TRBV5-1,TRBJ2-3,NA,TGCGCCAGCAGGGGAACCACAGATACGCAGTATTTT,CASRGTTDTQYF
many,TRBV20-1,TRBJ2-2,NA,TGCAGTGCTAGGTCGGATTCCCCCGGCGGGGAGCTGTTTTTT,CSARSDSPGGELFF
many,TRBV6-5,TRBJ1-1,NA,TGTGCCAGCAGTTACTCCGGGTGGGGGACTGAAGCTTTCTTT,CASSYSGWGTEAFF
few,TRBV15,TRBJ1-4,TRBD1,TGTGCCACCAGCACCGACAGGGGCTTTAGGGGAAAACTGTTTTTT,CATSTDRGFRGKLFF
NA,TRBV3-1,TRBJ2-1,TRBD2,TGTGCCAGCAGCCCCGGGACTAGCCCTTTCAATGAGCAGTTCTTC,CASSPGTSPFNEQFF
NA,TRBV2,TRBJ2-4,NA,TGTGCCAGCAAGACCGGCGGGCTTGAAAACATTCAGTACTTC,CASKTGGLENIQYF
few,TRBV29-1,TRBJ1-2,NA,TGCAGCGTTGAAATTGGGACACCTTACTACACCTTC,CSVEIGTPYYTF
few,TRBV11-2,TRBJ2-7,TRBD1,TGTGCCAGCAGCTTCGGGCAGGGGGCGAGGGAGCAGTACTTC,CASSFGQGAREQYF
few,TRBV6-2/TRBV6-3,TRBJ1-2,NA,TGTGCCGTCGCATTCGGGACGTCAGCTGGCTACACCTTC,CAVAFGTSAGYTF
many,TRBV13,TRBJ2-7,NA,TGTGCCAGCAGCCGGTCGGCCTCCTACGAGCAGTACTTC,CASSRSASYEQYF
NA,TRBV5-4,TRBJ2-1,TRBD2,TGTGCCAGCAGCTCGAGCGGGAACTCCTACAATGATCAGTTCTTC,CASSSSGNSYNDQFF
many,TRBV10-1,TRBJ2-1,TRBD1,TGCGCCAGCAGTGACCCCGGACAGGGTAGCAATGAGCAGTTCTTC,CASSDPGQGSNEQFF
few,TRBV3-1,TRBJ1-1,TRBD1,TGTGCCAGCAGCCGTGGACAGGGACTTAGAATGAACACTGAAGCTTTCTTT,CASSRGQGLRMNTEAFF
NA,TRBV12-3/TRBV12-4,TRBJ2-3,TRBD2,TGTGCCAGCAGTTCCAGACTAGCGGGGATGGCAGATACGCAGTATTTT,CASSSRLAGMADTQYF
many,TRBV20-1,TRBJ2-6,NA,TGCAGTGCTAGAAAGGCAGGGACTTCCTCTGGGGCCAACGTCCTGACTTTC,CSARKAGTSSGANVLTF
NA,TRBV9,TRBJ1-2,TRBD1,TGTGCCAGCAGCGGGGGACAGGGCGAATATGGCTACACCTTC,CASSGGQGEYGYTF
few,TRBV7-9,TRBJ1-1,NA,TGTGCCAGCAGCTCCAAGAACACTGAAGCTTTCTTT,CASSSKNTEAFF